This is a list of T cell receptor beta chains from one sample in a study of identical twins. TCRdb analysed the 5' RACE reads with MiXCR anew, one entry per CDR3 protein. Found here are some 200,000 distinct CDR3 sequences, under 10% of them singletons; the top ten hold 1.9%. These data also formed part of another study, on yellow fever vaccine responses in identical twins.

The sequencing input was memory (CD45RO+) T cells sorted from blood. The receptor source for this set is a woman in her late teens or twenties in good health. CDR3s include the opening cysteine and the closing phenylalanine or tryptophan. A D gene is named only where the DNA matches it firmly. Clone size is shown for a subset of rows, as once, few, many or a class of expanded clone.

CDR3 length	D gene	V gene	J gene	clone size	CDR3 DNA	CDR3 protein
14	-	TRBV11-2	TRBJ1-2	-	TGTGCCAGCAGCTTCCCAGGGGTGGGCTATGGCTACACCTTC	CASSFPGVGYGYTF
16	TRBD2	TRBV7-9	TRBJ2-4	many	TGTGCCAGCAGCTCCGCAGGACTAGCGGGACAAAACATTCAGTACTTC	CASSSAGLAGQNIQYF
17	TRBD2	TRBV4-2	TRBJ2-3	few	TGTGCCAGCAGCCAACAGCGGGGGGGAACTAGCACAGATACGCAGTATTTT	CASSQQRGGTSTDTQYF
16	TRBD2	TRBV25-1	TRBJ2-3	few	TGTGCCAGCAGCCCGACTAGCGGGAGGGGGACAGATACGCAGTATTTT	CASSPTSGRGTDTQYF
16	-	TRBV12-3/TRBV12-4	TRBJ1-6	many	TGTGCCAGCAGTTTAGCATCTAGACAGCAAAATTCACCCCTCCACTTT	CASSLASRQQNSPLHF
15	TRBD1	TRBV19	TRBJ2-4	-	TGTGCCAGTGGGGGACAGGTCCTAGCCAAAAACATTCAGTACTTC	CASGGQVLAKNIQYF
14	-	TRBV6-1	TRBJ2-1	few	TGTGCCAGCAATGTCGGGGGTACCTACAATGAGCAGTTCTTC	CASNVGGTYNEQFF
12	-	TRBV20-1	TRBJ2-5	-	TGCAGTGCTAGAGGTAGTCGGGAGACCCAGTACTTC	CSARGSRETQYF
18	TRBD2	TRBV7-8	TRBJ2-1	few	TGTGCCAGCAGCTTAGTTACGGGACTAGCGCCGAACTACAATGAGCAGTTCTTC	CASSLVTGLAPNYNEQFF
14	-	TRBV6-6	TRBJ2-3	-	TGTGCCAGCAGTTACGTCCAGAGCTGGGATACGCAGTATTTT	CASSYVQSWDTQYF
16	TRBD2	TRBV3-1	TRBJ2-7	-	TGTGCCAGCAGCCAAGGTCTGCCTAGCGGGGGCTACGAGCAGTACTTC	CASSQGLPSGGYEQYF
15	TRBD1	TRBV6-4	TRBJ2-1	-	TGTGCCAGCAGCGAAGGGACAGGGGAAACGAATGAGCAGTTCTTC	CASSEGTGETNEQFF
13	-	TRBV16	TRBJ2-7	-	TGTGCCAGCAGCCCCCGGGCCCCACGAGGGCAGTACTTC	CASSPRAPRGQYF
16	-	TRBV20-1	TRBJ1-5	few	TGCAGTGCTAGAGATCCCGGACAAAGTAGCAATCAGCCCCAGCATTTT	CSARDPGQSSNQPQHF
15	-	TRBV7-9	TRBJ1-6	few	TGTGCCAGCCTCAAGGGGACCGATAATAATTCACCCCTCCACTTT	CASLKGTDNNSPLHF
15	TRBD2	TRBV28	TRBJ2-7	-	TGTGCCAGCAGTTTAGGAGGGACTAGGAGCTACGAGCAGTACTTC	CASSLGGTRSYEQYF
15	TRBD1	TRBV12-5	TRBJ2-2	few	TGTGCTAGTGGTCTACAGGGGGTTGGAACCGGGGAGCTGTTTTTT	CASGLQGVGTGELFF
15	TRBD2	TRBV9	TRBJ2-3	-	TGTGCCAGCAGCGTCTCACTTAGCGGGAGGGAGACGCAGTATTTT	CASSVSLSGRETQYF
13	-	TRBV3-1	TRBJ1-1	many	TGTGCCAGCAGCCAAGGGGTAGCTGGGGAAGCTTTCTTT	CASSQGVAGEAFF
16	TRBD1	TRBV12-3/TRBV12-4	TRBJ2-7	few	TGTGCCAGCAGTTTACTGCAGGGACAGGCTCGTAGCGAGCAGTACTTC	CASSLLQGQARSEQYF
15	-	TRBV5-1	TRBJ2-2	many	TGCGCCAGCAGCTTTGGTAGCCCGGACACCGGGGAGCTGTTTTTT	CASSFGSPDTGELFF
17	TRBD1	TRBV7-9	TRBJ2-5	many	TGTGCCAGCAGTCAACCCCTGTCCGGGACAGGGTTAGAGACCCAGTACTTC	CASSQPLSGTGLETQYF
12	-	TRBV29-1	TRBJ2-1	few	TGCAGCGTTGATCCCAGAATCAATGAGCAGTTCTTC	CSVDPRINEQFF
15	TRBD1	TRBV24-1	TRBJ2-5	-	TGTGCCACCAGTGATACCGACAGGGTGGGAGAGACCCAGTACTTC	CATSDTDRVGETQYF
15	-	TRBV5-5	TRBJ2-1	few	TGTGCCAGCAGCTTGAGACAAGGATCCTACAATGAGCAGTTCTTC	CASSLRQGSYNEQFF
19	TRBD2	TRBV27	TRBJ2-3	few	TGTGCCAGCAGTGTCACCGGGACATCCGGGACTAGACCCACAGATACGCAGTATTTT	CASSVTGTSGTRPTDTQYF
12	TRBD1	TRBV2	TRBJ2-5	few	TGTGCCAGCATCGGACAGGGAGAGACCCAGTACTTC	CASIGQGETQYF
16	-	TRBV6-5	TRBJ2-3	many	TGTGCCAGCAGTTACTCTCGGCCAGGGAGCACAGATACGCAGTATTTT	CASSYSRPGSTDTQYF
16	TRBD2	TRBV3-1	TRBJ2-2	-	TGTGCCAGCAGCCTGAGGACTAGCCATGACACCGGGGAGCTGTTTTTT	CASSLRTSHDTGELFF
18	TRBD2	TRBV5-5	TRBJ2-3	-	TGTGCCAGCAGCCTGACGAAACTAGCGGGGGGGCTCAGGGATACGCAGTATTTT	CASSLTKLAGGLRDTQYF
12	-	TRBV18	TRBJ2-4	many	TGTGCCAGCTCACCACTCGGGGGCATTCAGTACTTC	CASSPLGGIQYF
14	-	TRBV6-1	TRBJ2-5	few	TGTGCCAGCAAGGAGGGGGTCAAACCTGGGACCCAGTACTTC	CASKEGVKPGTQYF
17	-	TRBV5-1	TRBJ2-7	many	TGCGCCAGCAGCTTGGAGGCTGGAGGGGTCAGTTTGTACGAGCAGTACTTC	CASSLEAGGVSLYEQYF
16	-	TRBV25-1	TRBJ2-4	many	TGTGCCAGCAGTGAATATGGTGAGGGCCGGAGGGACATTCAGTACTTC	CASSEYGEGRRDIQYF
15	TRBD1	TRBV2	TRBJ2-2	few	TGTGCCAGCATTGTGGGACAGGGAAGGTCCGGGGAGCTGTTTTTT	CASIVGQGRSGELFF
15	TRBD1	TRBV28	TRBJ2-7	few	TGTGCCAGCAGCCCTCCTGGGGACAGTTCGTACGAGCAGTACTTC	CASSPPGDSSYEQYF
14	-	TRBV9	TRBJ2-1	few	TGTGCCAGCAGCGATAGGACAGCGGACAATGAGCAGTTCTTC	CASSDRTADNEQFF
15	-	TRBV6-4	TRBJ2-3	-	TGTGCCAGCAGTGACTCGGCAGGGGAAGCAGATACGCAGTATTTT	CASSDSAGEADTQYF
16	-	TRBV6-4	TRBJ2-1	-	TGTGCCAGCAGTGACTCGATAGCGGCCCCCTACAATGAGCAGTTCTTC	CASSDSIAAPYNEQFF
16	TRBD2	TRBV6-5	TRBJ2-3	few	TGTGCCAGCAGTTACTCGTTCGGACTAGCGATAGATACGCAGTATTTT	CASSYSFGLAIDTQYF
15	-	TRBV20-1	TRBJ2-5	many	TGCAGTGTCCACCCGCCACGGCGGCCCCAAGAGACCCAGTACTTC	CSVHPPRRPQETQYF
15	TRBD2	TRBV6-1	TRBJ2-7	-	TGTGTCAGCAGGACACTAGCGGGTAACTCCTACGAGCAGTACTTC	CVSRTLAGNSYEQYF
19	-	TRBV14	TRBJ2-5	few	TGTGCCAGCAGCCGCATTGCAAAACAGGGTACTTTTTTCGGAGAGACCCAGTACTTC	CASSRIAKQGTFFGETQYF
16	TRBD2	TRBV5-1	TRBJ2-7	few	TGCGCCAGCAGCTTGGCGCGGCGGGGGGGCGTCTACGAGCAGTACTTC	CASSLARRGGVYEQYF
15	-	TRBV12-3/TRBV12-4	TRBJ1-3	few	TGTGCCAGCAGTTTTGACGGGGGCTCTGGAAACACCATATATTTT	CASSFDGGSGNTIYF
15	-	TRBV4-3	TRBJ1-2	-	TGCGCCAGCAGCCAAGGTGGAGGGGGTGGCTATGGCTACACCTTC	CASSQGGGGGYGYTF
15	TRBD1	TRBV12-3/TRBV12-4	TRBJ1-6	-	TGTGCCAGCAGATCTCCTGGACAGGGGGATTCACCCCTCCACTTT	CASRSPGQGDSPLHF
14	TRBD1	TRBV6-1	TRBJ2-3	few	TGTGCCAGCAGTGAGGAGACAGGGGCAGATACGCAGTATTTT	CASSEETGADTQYF
15	TRBD2	TRBV4-2	TRBJ2-7	few	TGTGCCAGCAGCCGTGGGGGGACTAGCCCCAACGAGCAGTACTTC	CASSRGGTSPNEQYF
15	-	TRBV7-2	TRBJ2-2	many	TGTGCCAGCATGTACCGACAGTCGAACACCGGGGAGCTGTTTTTT	CASMYRQSNTGELFF
15	TRBD1	TRBV5-1	TRBJ2-1	-	TGCGCCAGCAGCCGGGGGACAGGGGGCAGGGATGAGCAGTTCTTC	CASSRGTGGRDEQFF
12	-	TRBV24-1	TRBJ2-1	many	TGTGCCACCAGTGATCCTAAACGGGAGCAGTTCTTC	CATSDPKREQFF
14	-	TRBV5-1	TRBJ2-2	many	TGCGCCAGCAGCGACCGCGAAAGCACCGGGGAGCTGTTTTTT	CASSDRESTGELFF
13	-	TRBV20-1	TRBJ2-7	many	TGCAGTGCTAGAGATCTGCAGGGATACGAGCAGTACTTC	CSARDLQGYEQYF
16	TRBD1	TRBV20-1	TRBJ2-2	few	TGCAGTGCCACACCCGGGACAGCCTCGAACACCGGGGAGCTGTTTTTT	CSATPGTASNTGELFF
15	TRBD1	TRBV13	TRBJ2-3	few	TGTGCCAGCAGCTTTACAGGGGGACCCACAGATACGCAGTATTTT	CASSFTGGPTDTQYF
12	TRBD1	TRBV6-2/TRBV6-3	TRBJ2-7	-	TGTGCCAGCGTGGACAGGCGGAACGAGCAGTACTTC	CASVDRRNEQYF
15	TRBD1	TRBV5-1	TRBJ2-7	many	TGCGCCAGCAGCTTGGCGGGACAGGGGAGGAACGAGCAGTACTTC	CASSLAGQGRNEQYF
13	TRBD2	TRBV7-8	TRBJ2-7	many	TGTGCCAGTGTCGGGGGGGCGCTTTACGAGCAGTACTTC	CASVGGALYEQYF